These 23 T cell receptor beta chains came from one sample sequenced in a study of cytomegalovirus exposure and HLA in healthy donors. Use of 60 Vbeta and 13 Jbeta primers characterized the PCR. Using immunoSEQ multiplex PCR, the repertoire was profiled, and TCRdb retains in-frame clones only, with some absent. The profile shows roughly 120,000 clones, 80% of them singletons. Sequencing used PBMCs. These receptors were taken from a man aged 25 to 45 in good health and CMV-seronegative.

This chain links TRBV29-1 with TRBJ2-1; 9 nucleotides agree with TRBD1. The germline gives CDR1 SQVTM, CDR2 ANQGSEA. This CDR3 spans 14 amino acids. After removal of 4 bases from V and 7 bases from J, the junction contained 8 bases not matched to a gene. The CDR3 loop is CSVAGTGSGNEQFF. CDR3 bases: TGCAGCGTTGCAGGGACAGGGTCTGGGAATGAGCAGTTCTTC.

This chain joins TRBV19 and TRBJ1-1; D is possibly TRBD1 (5 bases). The CDR3 contains 14 residues. Germline CDR1 and CDR2: LNHDA and SQIVND (reference sequence). Deletions cut 1 base from V and 1 base from J, with 7 bases between. CDR3: CASSIVQGNTEAFF. The DNA of the CDR3 is TGTGCCAGTAGTATAGTGCAGGGGAACACTGAAGCTTTCTTT.

A single count supports this clone. At one end the junction does not follow the germline gene, possibly because of a read error. The chain is built from TRBV5-6 and TRBJ1-5; D unresolved. The CDR3 is 13 residues long. Germline V CDR1 and CDR2: SGHDT, YYEEEE. For the CDR3, the DNA is TGTGCCAGCAGCTTGGGGGCTTGGCAGCCCCAGAATTTT. Protein sequence: CASSLGAWQPQNF.

Written as DNA, the CDR3 is TGCGCCAGCAGCCATACTAGCAGTTACAATGAGCAGTTCTTC. Encoded protein: CASSHTSSYNEQFF. V gene TRBV4-1 combines with J gene TRBJ2-1; D perhaps matches TRBD2 (6 bases). The germline V gene has CDR1 MGHRA and CDR2 YSYEKL. CDR3 length: 14 residues. V lost 3 bases to trimming and J lost 4 bases, with 10 bases between them.

In the case of this clone: Relative to the germline gene, one junction end is altered; a read error may explain this. The chain couples TRBV30 to TRBJ1-2; no definite D call. In germline, CDR1 is GTSNPN, CDR2 SVGIG (reference sequence). This CDR3 is built from 15 residues. The CDR3 sequence: CAWRIVLLENYGYPF. The CDR3 nucleotides read TGTGCCTGGAGGATCGTTCTCCTAGAAAACTATGGCTACCCCTTC.

This chain connects TRBV2 to TRBJ1-2; D is perhaps TRBD1 (5 bases). V was trimmed by 7 bases and J by 3 bases, leaving 18 bases between them. The CDR3 runs 15 residues. The germline V gene has CDR1 SNHLY and CDR2 FYNNEI. CDR3 protein: CASTGGAQAHYGYTF. CDR3 in DNA: TGTGCCAGCACCGGAGGGGCGCAGGCCCACTATGGCTACACCTTC.

The gene calls are TRBV10-3 and TRBJ1-2, with TRBD1 matching over 7 bases. Germline trimming cut 7 bases from V and 6 bases from J; bases unmatched to any gene: 8. The CDR3 runs 13 residues. Germline loops: CDR1 ENHRY, CDR2 SYGVKD. The CDR3 DNA follows: TGTGCCATCACCGAGGGACAGTACCATGGCTACACCTTC. It yields the protein CAITEGQYHGYTF.

This chain connects TRBV28 to TRBJ1-5; TRBD1 matches 8 bases. The length of the CDR3 is 15 residues. Germline V lookup: CDR1 MDHEN, CDR2 SYDVKM. Unmatched junction bases numbered 8, after V lost 6 bases and J lost 4 bases. CDR3 in amino acids: CASSPPGQENQPQHF. The CDR3 nucleotides read TGTGCCAGCAGCCCTCCGGGACAGGAAAATCAGCCCCAGCATTTT.

This clone was seen more than once but under ten times. The rearrangement links TRBV6-5 to TRBJ2-7, with TRBD2 as a possible D gene (5 bases). Germline CDR1 MNHEY, CDR2 SVGAGI. V was pared by 3 bases and J by 4 bases, with 13 bases between. The CDR3 extends over 14 amino acids. As DNA, the CDR3 is TGTGCCAGCAGTTATAGGCTAGCAGGTTACGAGCAGTACTTC. It yields the protein CASSYRLAGYEQYF.

The CDR3: CASSLNSWAGGPNEQYF. The CDR3 DNA reads TGTGCCAGCAGCTTGAACAGCTGGGCGGGAGGGCCCAACGAGCAGTACTTC. The chain is built from TRBV5-6 and TRBJ2-5; 9 nucleotides match TRBD2. The DNA end lines up better with TRBJ2-7; the J call may be wrong. CDR1 and CDR2 (germline): SGHDT, YYEEEE. The CDR3 has 17 amino acids.

This clone was detected only a few times. The chain employs TRBV5-1 and TRBJ1-3, with D perhaps matching TRBD1 (6 bases). CDR1 is SGHRS and CDR2 is YFSETQ in the germline V gene. This CDR3 contains 15 residues. The germline V and J ends were trimmed by 5 bases and 0 bases, with 12 bases remaining between them. CDR3 DNA sequence: TGCGCCAGCAGTTGGGACACCAGCTCTGGAAACACCATATATTTT. Protein product: CASSWDTSSGNTIYF.

The rearrangement links TRBV5-1 to TRBJ1-1; D is unresolved. The germline CDR1 and CDR2 sequences are SGHRS and YFSETQ. The V and J ends lost 4 bases and 10 bases respectively, with 17 bases between them. The CDR3 is 13 residues long. The DNA for the CDR3 is TGCGCCAGCAGCCCCGGGATCCGGGTAGGAGCTTTCTTT. Protein product: CASSPGIRVGAFF.

The V gene is TRBV4-3, the J gene TRBJ2-2; D is ambiguous. V was cut by 1 base and J by 6 bases, with 12 bases left in between. There are 15 residues in the CDR3. CDR1 and CDR2 (germline): LGHNA, YSLEER. The CDR3 nucleotides are TGCGCCAGCAGCCAAGTACAGTCAGCCGCCGGGGAGCTGTTTTTT. As protein: CASSQVQSAAGELFF.

This chain links TRBV19 with TRBJ2-7, with 7 bases identical to TRBD1. The trim removed 5 bases at V and 3 bases at J, leaving 13 bases unmatched. CDR1 LNHDA and CDR2 SQIVND come from the germline V gene (reference sequence). This CDR3 spans 16 amino acids. As DNA, the CDR3 is TGTGCCAGTAGTGACGACCCGGGACAGTCTTACTACGAGCAGTACTTC. Protein product: CASSDDPGQSYYEQYF.

To note about this clone: Its ends do not fully match the called genes, so a read error is possible. The chain uses TRBV6-5 and TRBJ1-2; 9 bases are a match to TRBD1. CDR3 length: 16 amino acids. The germline V gene has CDR1 MNHEY and CDR2 SVGAGI. DNA for the CDR3: TGTGCCAGCAGTTACTCGGGGGGGGGACAGGGTTATGGCTACCCCTTC. This gives the protein CASSYSGGGQGYGYPF.

This clone was counted a few times. CDR3 amino acids: CASTGDLLRGQYF. In DNA, the CDR3 is TGCGCCAGCACTGGAGACCTTCTACGAGGGCAGTACTTC. The chain combines TRBV10-1 with TRBJ2-7; D uncertain. The V gene's germline CDR1 is WNHNN and CDR2 SYGVQD (reference sequence). The germline V and J ends were trimmed by 7 bases and 9 bases, with 19 bases remaining between them. The CDR3 runs 13 residues.

This rearrangement joins TRBV6-6 to TRBJ2-1; 8 bases fit TRBD1. The germline V gene encodes CDR1 MNHNY and CDR2 SVGAGI (reference sequence). V shed 7 bases and J 5 bases; nucleotides not matched to a gene: 4. This CDR3 contains 13 residues. This CDR3 reads CASKIQGDNEQFF. CDR3 nucleotide sequence: TGTGCCAGCAAGATACAGGGGGACAATGAGCAGTTCTTC.

Judged by abundance, this clone is medium-sized. The V gene is TRBV4-3, the J gene TRBJ1-4; a possible D gene is TRBD1 (5 bases). Germline V CDR1 and CDR2: LGHNA, YSLEER. The CDR3 has 12 residues. The V end lost 0 bases, the J end lost 14 bases, and 10 bases lay between the germline ends. Here the CDR3 DNA reads TGCGCCAGCAGCCAAGATCAAGGGACTCTGTTTTTT. Encoded protein: CASSQDQGTLFF.

In this sample, this clone turned up once. The chain combines TRBV12-5 with TRBJ2-3, with a weak D call TRBD2 (6 bases). Germline CDR1 reads LGHNT; CDR2 reads FRNRAP. The length of the CDR3 is 15 residues. Trimming shortened V by 1 base and J by 2 bases, and 10 bases separated the two germline ends. This CDR3 is CASGLGRGSTDTQYF. As DNA, the CDR3 is TGTGCTAGTGGTTTGGGACGGGGGTCCACAGATACGCAGTATTTT.

The V and J genes are TRBV19 and TRBJ2-5, with 10 bases matching TRBD1. This CDR3 is 15 amino acids long. J was trimmed by 4 bases and V by 1 base; bases with no gene match: 3. In germline, CDR1 is LNHDA, CDR2 SQIVND (reference sequence). The DNA for the CDR3 is TGTGCCAGTAGTATAGCGGGGGACAGGGGAGAGACCCAGTACTTC. This sequence encodes CASSIAGDRGETQYF. Full variable domain (rest looked up from reference TRBV19 and TRBJ2-5): DGGITQSPKYLFRKEGQNVTLSCEQNLNHDAMYWYRQDPGQGLRLIYYSQIVNDFQKGDIAEGYSVSREKKESFPLTVTSAQKNPTAFYLCASSIAGDRGETQYFGPGTRLLVL.

The rearrangement links TRBV18 to TRBJ1-2; possibly TRBD1 for D (5 bases). V lost 2 bases and J 3 bases, leaving 7 bases between the germline ends. The CDR3 covers 13 residues. Germline V CDR1 and CDR2: KGHSH, LQKENI. The CDR3 sequence is CASSPGGDYGYTF. In DNA form, the CDR3 reads TGTGCCAGCTCACCAGGGGGGGACTATGGCTACACCTTC. The variable domain in full, with the rest retrieved from reference TRBV18 and TRBJ1-2, is NAGVMQNPRHLVRRRGQEARLRCSPMKGHSHVYWYRQLPEEGLKFMVYLQKENIIDESGMPKERFSAEFPKEGPSILRIQQVVRGDSAAYFCASSPGGDYGYTFGSGTRLTVV.

This clone occurred once. The chain is built from TRBV10-2 and TRBJ2-3; 8 bases are shared with TRBD2. CDR1 is WSHSY and CDR2 is SAAADI in the germline V gene. V lost 7 bases and J lost 2; bases outside the gene matches: 8. This CDR3 has 15 residues. The CDR3 sequence: CASTGSAGDTDTQYF. CDR3 nucleotide sequence: TGCGCCAGCACTGGCTCAGCGGGGGACACAGATACGCAGTATTTT.

The chain couples TRBV27 to TRBJ2-3; 7 bases line up with TRBD2. Germline CDR1 MNHEY, CDR2 SMNVEV (reference sequence). With V trimmed by 3 bases and J by 4 bases, 7 bases remained unmatched. The CDR3 spans 15 residues. The DNA for the CDR3 is TGTGCCAGCAGTTTGGGGCTTGGGGGGGCAGATACGCAGTATTTT. This encodes CASSLGLGGADTQYF.